The 11 T cell receptor beta chains reported below all come from one sample, sequenced in a study of T cells expressing NK-cell markers. TCRdb reprocessed the 5' RACE reads, keeping one entry per CDR3 protein, no DNA. The table for this sample gives just under 150,000 distinct CDR3 sequences. Sequencing input: blood T cells: a sorted CD56 or NKG2C T cell subset, CD4+ or CD8+ T cells, or bulk PBMC T cells (not recorded which). The source is a man aged 18 to 29 in good health.

This chain uses TRBV30 with TRBJ2-2; no DNA is available, so the TRBD2 call from TCRdb remains unchecked. The CDR3 is 14 residues long. Germline lookup yields CDR1 GTSNPN and CDR2 SVGIG (reference sequence). This CDR3 reads CAGSVSSSTGELFF.

The chain uses TRBV7-9 and TRBJ2-1; no DNA is available, so the TRBD2 call from TCRdb remains unchecked. CDR3 length equals 13 residues. Germline assignment: CDR1 SEHNR and CDR2 FQNEAQ (reference sequence). The CDR3 sequence is CASSPSGSGEQFF.

The chain couples TRBV20-1 to TRBJ2-1. CDR3 length: 12 residues. Germline lookup yields CDR1 DFQATT and CDR2 SNEGSKA (reference sequence). CDR3: CSQASVRNEQFF.

This chain joins TRBV29-1 and TRBJ2-2; TCRdb lists TRBD2, though no DNA is available to test this call. Germline loops: CDR1 SQVTM, CDR2 ANQGSEA. The CDR3 has 15 residues. CDR3 loop: CSVGWTSGSAGELFF.

The V call is TRBV2, the J call TRBJ2-7. CDR3 length: 14 amino acids. The germline V gene encodes CDR1 SNHLY and CDR2 FYNNEI. The CDR3 protein is CASSEALRFYEQYF.

The CDR3 sequence: CASSELSSGVYNEQFF. The chain is built from TRBV6-1 and TRBJ2-1; absent DNA, TCRdb's TRBD2 call cannot be checked. The CDR3 runs 16 residues. From germline, CDR1 is MNHNS and CDR2 SASEGT.

The V and J genes are TRBV12-3 or TRBV12-4 and TRBJ1-4. The CDR3 has 15 residues. CDR3: CASRPRDGRNEKLFF.

This chain uses TRBV30 with TRBJ1-6. The V gene's germline CDR1 is GTSNPN and CDR2 SVGIG (reference sequence). This CDR3 spans 16 amino acids. The CDR3 here is CAWSVPTSSYNSPLHF.

The chain combines TRBV28 with TRBJ2-3. Germline values: CDR1 MDHEN, CDR2 SYDVKM. This CDR3 spans 13 amino acids. The CDR3 is CASSSDLTDTQYF.

This chain uses TRBV5-1 with TRBJ2-5; TCRdb returns TRBD1, unconfirmable since there is no DNA. Germline values: CDR1 SGHRS, CDR2 YFSETQ. This CDR3 contains 17 residues. CDR3 sequence reads: CASSRIPTGTDQETQYF. The full variable domain, with the rest looked up from reference TRBV5-1 and TRBJ2-5, is KAGVTQTPRYLIKTRGQQVTLSCSPISGHRSVSWYQQTPGQGLQFLFEYFSETQRNKGNFPGRFSGRQFSNSRSEMNVSTLELGDSALYLCASSRIPTGTDQETQYFGPGTRLLVL.

This sequence joins TRBV27 and TRBJ2-1; TCRdb's D call of TRBD2 is untestable without DNA. Per the germline V gene, CDR1 is MNHEY and CDR2 is SMNVEV (reference sequence). This CDR3 comprises 14 residues. The CDR3 spells CASGLRASGSEQFF.